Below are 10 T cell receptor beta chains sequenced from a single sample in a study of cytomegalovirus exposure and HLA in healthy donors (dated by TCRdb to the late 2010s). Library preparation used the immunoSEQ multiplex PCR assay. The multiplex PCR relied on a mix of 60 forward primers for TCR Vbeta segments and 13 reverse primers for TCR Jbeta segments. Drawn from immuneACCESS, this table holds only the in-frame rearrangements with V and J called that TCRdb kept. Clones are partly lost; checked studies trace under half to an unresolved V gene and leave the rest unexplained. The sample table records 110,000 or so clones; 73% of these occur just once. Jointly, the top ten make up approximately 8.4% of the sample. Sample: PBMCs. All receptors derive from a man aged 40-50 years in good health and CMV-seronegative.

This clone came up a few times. Here the CDR3 DNA reads TGTGCCAGCAGCGTAAGTCCAGGTCTGACAGGAAACACCATATATTTT. Encoded protein: CASSVSPGLTGNTIYF. V is TRBV9 and J is TRBJ1-3; D call uncertain. Germline V lookup: CDR1 SGDLS, CDR2 YYNGEE. V was cut by 1 base and J by 4 bases, with 15 bases left in between. The CDR3 is 16 residues long.

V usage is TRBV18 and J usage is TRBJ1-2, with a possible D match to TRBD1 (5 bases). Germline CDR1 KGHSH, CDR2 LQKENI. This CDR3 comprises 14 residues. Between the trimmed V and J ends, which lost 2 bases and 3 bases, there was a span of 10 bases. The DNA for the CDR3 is TGTGCCAGCTCACCAGGGAGGGGAGACTATGGCTACACCTTC. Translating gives CASSPGRGDYGYTF. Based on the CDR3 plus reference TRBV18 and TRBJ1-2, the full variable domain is NAGVMQNPRHLVRRRGQEARLRCSPMKGHSHVYWYRQLPEEGLKFMVYLQKENIIDESGMPKERFSAEFPKEGPSILRIQQVVRGDSAAYFCASSPGRGDYGYTFGSGTRLTVV.

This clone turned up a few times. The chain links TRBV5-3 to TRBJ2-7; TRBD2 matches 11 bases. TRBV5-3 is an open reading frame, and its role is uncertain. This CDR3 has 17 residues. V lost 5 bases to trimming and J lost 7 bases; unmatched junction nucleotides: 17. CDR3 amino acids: CARRYLAGGRQPREQYF. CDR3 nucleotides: TGTGCCAGAAGGTATCTAGCGGGGGGCCGTCAGCCGAGGGAGCAGTACTTC.

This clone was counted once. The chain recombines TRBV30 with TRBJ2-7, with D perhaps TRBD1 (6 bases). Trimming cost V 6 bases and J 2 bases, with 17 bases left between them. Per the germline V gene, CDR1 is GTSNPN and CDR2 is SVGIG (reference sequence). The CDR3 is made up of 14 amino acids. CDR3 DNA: TGTGCCTGCCCACCCCAAGGACAGACCTACGAGCAGTACTTC. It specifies CACPPQGQTYEQYF.

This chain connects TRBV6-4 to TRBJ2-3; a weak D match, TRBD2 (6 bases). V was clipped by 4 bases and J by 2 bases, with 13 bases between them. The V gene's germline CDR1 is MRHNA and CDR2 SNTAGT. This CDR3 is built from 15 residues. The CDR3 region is CASSVIRGDTDTQYF. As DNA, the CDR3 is TGTGCCAGCAGTGTTATACGCGGGGACACAGATACGCAGTATTTT.

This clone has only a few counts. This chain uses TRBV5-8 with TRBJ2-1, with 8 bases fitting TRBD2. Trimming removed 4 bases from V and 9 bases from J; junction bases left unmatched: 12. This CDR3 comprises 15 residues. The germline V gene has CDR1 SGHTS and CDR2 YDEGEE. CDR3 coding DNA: TGTGCCAGCAGCCTTCGGGGGGGGCTTGAGGGTGAGCAGTTCTTC. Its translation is CASSLRGGLEGEQFF.

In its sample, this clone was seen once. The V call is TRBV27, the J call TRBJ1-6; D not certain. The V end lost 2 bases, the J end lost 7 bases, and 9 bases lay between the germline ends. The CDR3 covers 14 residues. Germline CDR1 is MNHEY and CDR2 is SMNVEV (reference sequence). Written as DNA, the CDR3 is TGTGCCAGCAGTTTAGTCCAGGAAAATTCACCCCTCCACTTT. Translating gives CASSLVQENSPLHF.

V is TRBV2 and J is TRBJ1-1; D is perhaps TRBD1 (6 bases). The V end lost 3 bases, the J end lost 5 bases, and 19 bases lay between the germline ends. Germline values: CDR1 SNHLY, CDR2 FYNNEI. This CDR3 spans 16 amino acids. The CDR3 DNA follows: TGTGCCAGCAGTGATCCGGGACACCTTGTGGTTACTGAAGCTTTCTTT. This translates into CASSDPGHLVVTEAFF.

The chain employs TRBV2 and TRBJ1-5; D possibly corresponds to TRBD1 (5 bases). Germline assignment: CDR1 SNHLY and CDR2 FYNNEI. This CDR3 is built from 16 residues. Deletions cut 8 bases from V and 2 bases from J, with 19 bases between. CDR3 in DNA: TGTGCCAGCCGAGAAGGGGTGGCAGGTCGCAATCAGCCCCAGCATTTT. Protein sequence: CASREGVAGRNQPQHF.

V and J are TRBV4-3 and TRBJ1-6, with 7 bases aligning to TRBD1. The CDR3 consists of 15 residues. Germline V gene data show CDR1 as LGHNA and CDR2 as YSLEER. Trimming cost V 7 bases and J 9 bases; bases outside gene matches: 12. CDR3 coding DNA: TGCGCCAGCAACACCGACAGGGACGGCCGTTCACCCCTCCACTTT. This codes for CASNTDRDGRSPLHF.